This TCR beta chain was found in a study of blood T cell repertoires in COVID-19. Study context: Acute-phase and convalescent COVID-19 samples originated in the United States, Italy and Spain.

In this sample, this clone turned up once. Only in-frame clones appear in the TCRdb table, and some are missing; sequencing was by immunoSEQ multiplex PCR. The data contain roughly 160,000 clones, approximately 84% of them singletons. The CDR3 has 14 amino acids. Germline V gene data show CDR1 as GTSNPN and CDR2 as SVGIG (reference sequence). J lost 0 bases, V lost 7 bases, and 5 bases had no gene match. A Seattle source enrolled patients during active infection and followed them longitudinally. This chain links TRBV30 with TRBJ1-2; 10 bases match TRBD1. This TCR derives from a woman aged 80 or over with COVID-19, enrolled during active disease. The specimen sequenced was peripheral blood. The CDR3 bases are TGTGCCTCCCCCGGGACAGGGGCTAACTATGGCTACACCTTC. Its translation: CASPGTGANYGYTF.